Below, one T cell receptor beta chain is given with its context. The target antigen is unknown. This sample was included in a study of T cells after yellow fever vaccination. General study findings and limits: Re-detected after boosting: most primary clones, about 96% of CD4 and less than 90% of CD8. Few clonotypes appeared in both CD4 and CD8 compartments.

MiXCR, applied by TCRdb to the 5' RACE reads, yields one record per CDR3 protein. In the table there are approximately 550,000 distinct CDR3 sequences, roughly 12% of which are singletons. V lost 1 base and J 3 bases, leaving 10 bases between the germline ends. Germline V CDR1 and CDR2: LGHNA, YSLEER. The CDR3 loop spans 15 amino acids. The receptor's source is a man aged 30 to 39 who received the YFV17D yellow fever vaccine. Specimen: PBMCs, collected on the day of the yellow fever booster vaccination. The chain combines TRBV4-3 with TRBJ2-1; D is perhaps TRBD2 (5 bases). Here the CDR3 reads CASSQGLALYNEQFF. In DNA, the CDR3 is TGCGCCAGCAGCCAAGGGTTAGCGCTCTACAATGAGCAGTTCTTC.